The present TCR beta chain was sequenced within a study of blood T cell repertoires in COVID-19. Study details: Sites in the United States, Italy and Spain provided acute and convalescent COVID-19 samples. PBMCs, B-cell-depleted T cells, or T cells were the source of the cDNA or gDNA that made up the material.

In the study's own analysis: The assay estimated nucleated cells by amplifying reference gene primers. TCRdb keeps only in-frame clones here, not all; method: immunoSEQ multiplex PCR. V and J calls and clone size are those listed in that table; D and trimming were worked out from the DNA. The repertoire holds around 170,000 clones, with approximately 86% as singletons. This CDR3 comprises 13 residues. The V end was cut by 7 bases, the J end by 0 bases, with 9 bases between. Germline V gives CDR1 LNHDA, CDR2 SQIVND (reference sequence). The TCR comes from a man in his fifties with active or convalescent COVID-19. This chain connects TRBV19 to TRBJ1-1; perhaps TRBD1 as D (6 bases). Sequenced sample: peripheral blood. CDR3 sequence: CASTDSMNTEAFF. Written as DNA, the CDR3 is TGTGCCAGTACGGACAGCATGAACACTGAAGCTTTCTTT.